This T cell receptor beta chain was recovered during a study of regulatory and conventional T cells in breast cancer (dated by TCRdb to the mid-2010s). This clonotype is medium-sized (0.01 to 0.1%) in terms of sample share. The antigen it binds to is not known. Base qualities are not at hand, and no much larger clone is one base apart. Libraries were made using PCR. The sample was run on an Illumina MiSeq. TCRdb cleaned the public reads at Q25 with fastp, built clones with MiXCR and kept in-frame beta chains. Every entry covers one CDR3 protein and lists the most common genes and DNA from its rows. This sample is represented by roughly 16,000 distinct CDR3 sequences; approximately 29% of them were singletons. The ten largest clones add up to approximately 1.5% of the sample. V is clipped by 3 bases and J by 4 bases, and the sequence between their germline boundaries is 10 bases long. The germline V gene (reference sequence) supplies CDR1 GTSNPN and CDR2 SVGIG. The CDR3 contains 13 residues, cysteine and phenylalanine counted. The only DNA kept is the CDR3, 39 bases in frame from the first base.

Sequenced sample: conventional T cells from blood. The chain couples TRBV30 to TRBJ2-1, with the D gene call left open. The TCR comes from a female donor in good health. The CDR3 region reads CAWRAPSYNEQFF. In nucleotide form, the sequence is TGTGCCTGGAGGGCACCTAGTTACAATGAGCAGTTCTTC.